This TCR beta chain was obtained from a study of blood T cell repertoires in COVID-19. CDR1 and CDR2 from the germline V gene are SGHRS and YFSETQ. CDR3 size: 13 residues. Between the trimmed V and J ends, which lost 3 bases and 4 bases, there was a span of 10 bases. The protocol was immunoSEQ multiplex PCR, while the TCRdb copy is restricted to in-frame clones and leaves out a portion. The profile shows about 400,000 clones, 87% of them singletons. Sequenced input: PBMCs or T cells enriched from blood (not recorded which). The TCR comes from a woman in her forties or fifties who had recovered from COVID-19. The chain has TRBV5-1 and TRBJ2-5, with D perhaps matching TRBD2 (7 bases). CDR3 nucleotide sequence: TGCGCCAGCAGCTGGGGGGGGCGAGAGACCCAGTACTTC. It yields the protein CASSWGGRETQYF.